This T cell receptor beta chain was captured in a study of metastatic and nonmetastatic thyroid tumors. About the study: The authors compared repertoires across blood and tumor or nodule tissue from malignant and benign thyroid patients.

V was clipped by 5 bases and J by 2 bases, with 21 bases between them. Germline values: CDR1 SGHTA, CDR2 FQGTGA. This CDR3 region has 18 residues. As processed by the authors: The distant-metastasis classifier for papillary thyroid cancer was built from CDR3 differences across clinicopathological groups. From the PCR reads, TCRdb re-called clones with MiXCR. The V and J calls shown here were made by TCRdb, not taken from the authors' results. The table records under 45,000 clones, less than 35% of them present only once. All patients were untreated before thyroid surgery. Points from the study as a whole: As reported, TCR beta diversity in blood and tumor was significantly higher in malignant thyroid tumors than in benign nodules.

Concerning this clone: Its antigen is not known.

The clonotype was recovered from a male donor with papillary thyroid cancer or a benign thyroid nodule (not recorded which). Some clones in this sample may be carry-over from other donors' samples. The chain carries TRBV7-3 and TRBJ2-2; D tentatively reads TRBD1 or TRBD2 (5 bases each). Sequences were obtained from blood. This CDR3 is CASSPNPGRSINTGELFF. CDR3 nucleotide sequence: TGTGCCAGCAGCCCCAACCCGGGACGGAGCATTAACACCGGGGAGCTGTTTTTT.